A single sample gave rise to the 20 T cell receptor beta chains below, sequenced in a study. A single record per CDR3 protein comes from TCRdb applying MiXCR to the RT-PCR reads. The sample lists about 680,000 distinct CDR3 sequences; 13% to 15% were seen once. Sequenced material: memory CD4+ T cells from blood. The source of these receptors is a female donor in good health, serving as a healthy control.

As regards this clonotype: Being one base from a much bigger clone, this may be a read error. The rearrangement uses TRBV11-2 and TRBJ2-7, with 7 nucleotides matching TRBD1. The germline V gene encodes CDR1 SGHAT and CDR2 FQNNGV. With 7 bases clipped from V and 5 bases from J, the junction kept 11 bases outside the gene matches. This CDR3 is 14 amino acids long. CDR3 coding DNA: TGTGCCAGCATCCGGTCGACAGGGAGCCACGAGCAGTACTTC. Translating it yields CASIRSTGSHEQYF.

This clonotype was found many times. The chain couples TRBV10-3 to TRBJ2-3, with TRBD1 matching 7 bases. The V gene end was trimmed by 6 bases and the J gene end by 2 bases; junction bases not matched to a gene: 5. The CDR3 runs 14 residues. Germline lookup yields CDR1 ENHRY and CDR2 SYGVKD. The CDR3 protein is CAIRPGQNTDTQYF. The CDR3 DNA is TGTGCCATCAGACCGGGACAGAACACAGATACGCAGTATTTT.

This clonotype was counted at least ten times. This chain connects TRBV5-1 to TRBJ2-7; D is uncertain. Trimming pared 5 bases from V and 0 bases from J, leaving 9 bases between. The length of the CDR3 is 13 residues. Germline CDR1 SGHRS, CDR2 YFSETQ. The CDR3 coding sequence is TGCGCCAGCAGGGTCGGATCCTCCTACGAGCAGTACTTC. Translation: CASRVGSSYEQYF.

This clonotype was picked up a small number of times. The rearrangement joins TRBV29-1 to TRBJ1-2; a weak D match, TRBD1 (5 bases). This CDR3 is built from 14 residues. Germline V CDR1 and CDR2: SQVTM, ANQGSEA. Deletions cut 6 bases from V and 1 base from J, with 15 bases between. The CDR3 here is CSVTPGTNNYGYTF. The DNA for the CDR3 is TGCAGCGTGACCCCCGGGACCAATAACTATGGCTACACCTTC.

Many counts were recorded for this clonotype. The rearrangement links TRBV6-5 to TRBJ2-7, with 12 nucleotides matching TRBD2. The J segment lost 3 bases and the V segment lost 7 bases, leaving 10 bases of the junction unmatched. Germline lookup yields CDR1 MNHEY and CDR2 SVGAGI. CDR3 length: 16 residues. CDR3 region: CASTSTSGSRRYEQYF. In nucleotides, the CDR3 is TGTGCCAGCACCTCGACTAGCGGGAGTAGGCGCTACGAGCAGTACTTC.

V is TRBV25-1 and J is TRBJ1-2; D is possibly TRBD1 (5 bases). Trimming removed 3 bases at V and 4 bases at J, with 15 bases between. Germline loops: CDR1 MGHDK, CDR2 SYGVNS. CDR3 length: 15 amino acids. This CDR3 is CASSEAGTVAYGYTF. CDR3 nucleotide sequence: TGTGCCAGCAGTGAGGCGGGGACGGTAGCCTATGGCTACACCTTC.

This clonotype was observed a handful of times. Being one base from a much bigger clone, this may be a read error. The rearrangement uses TRBV20-1 and TRBJ2-2, with 7 bases that match TRBD2. The CDR3 contains 14 residues. In germline, CDR1 is DFQATT, CDR2 SNEGSKA (reference sequence). The V gene end was trimmed by 3 bases and the J gene end by 1 base; junction bases not matched to a gene: 2. CDR3 DNA: TGCAGTGCTAGCGGGAGGCTGAACACCGGGGAGCTGTTTTTT. It encodes CSASGRLNTGELFF.

V usage is TRBV15 and J usage is TRBJ2-5; D may be TRBD1 or TRBD2 (6 bases each). The V and J ends lost 5 bases and 1 base respectively, with 17 bases between them. The germline CDR1 and CDR2 sequences are LNHNV and YYDKDF (reference sequence). This CDR3 is built from 16 residues. The CDR3 loop is CATSGGKQGSQETQYF. CDR3 in DNA: TGTGCCACCAGCGGGGGGAAACAGGGAAGCCAAGAGACCCAGTACTTC.

The sample holds many counts of this clonotype. Written as DNA, the CDR3 is TGCAGTGCCGCACTGGACGTAAACATTCAGTACTTC. Amino acids: CSAALDVNIQYF. This sequence joins TRBV20-1 and TRBJ2-4; unclear D gene. Germline CDR1 reads DFQATT; CDR2 reads SNEGSKA (reference sequence). Trimming left V 6 bases short and J 6 bases short, with 12 bases between. CDR3 length equals 12 residues.

This sequence joins TRBV9 and TRBJ2-3; D possibly corresponds to TRBD1 (5 bases). The CDR3 consists of 16 residues. V lost 0 bases and J 0 bases, leaving 11 bases between the germline ends. From germline, CDR1 is SGDLS and CDR2 YYNGEE. The CDR3 region is CASSVDSGLSTDTQYF. CDR3 nucleotide sequence: TGTGCCAGCAGCGTAGATTCAGGGCTTAGCACAGATACGCAGTATTTT.

This clonotype was observed a handful of times. Here the CDR3 DNA reads TGTGCCAGCAGCCAAGGAAGGCCTGACTTACGCGGGGAGCTGTTTTTT. It is translated as CASSQGRPDLRGELFF. V and J are TRBV4-2 and TRBJ2-2; no clear D gene. Germline lookup yields CDR1 LGHNA and CDR2 YNFKEQ. The CDR3 runs to 16 residues. The V and J ends lost 1 base and 7 bases respectively, with 16 bases between them.

This clonotype was seen at least ten times. The genes are TRBV20-1 and TRBJ2-4; D may be TRBD2 (6 bases). The length of the CDR3 is 13 residues. The germline CDR1 and CDR2 sequences are DFQATT and SNEGSKA (reference sequence). Deletions cut 6 bases from V and 8 bases from J, with 17 bases between. CDR3 sequence (DNA): TGCAGTGCAGAGGGCCCGCGGGAAGACATTCAGTACTTC. This codes for CSAEGPREDIQYF.

This clonotype was counted many times. J is TRBJ2-7 and V is TRBV29-1; perhaps TRBD2 as D (6 bases). V was clipped by 7 bases and J by 3 bases, with 10 bases between them. Germline V gene lookup returns CDR1 SQVTM and CDR2 ANQGSEA. This CDR3 spans 11 amino acids. CDR3 amino acids: CSAGDDYEQYF. The CDR3, as DNA: TGCAGCGCGGGGGACGACTACGAGCAGTACTTC.

This rearrangement joins TRBV28 to TRBJ2-4; TRBD2 might be the D (6 bases). V was clipped by 3 bases and J by 1 base, with 13 bases between them. The CDR3 runs to 16 residues. Germline assignment: CDR1 MDHEN and CDR2 SYDVKM. CDR3 sequence reads: CASSFPEGGAKNIQYF. For the CDR3, the DNA is TGTGCCAGCAGTTTCCCCGAGGGAGGCGCCAAAAACATTCAGTACTTC.

The chain combines TRBV12-3 or TRBV12-4 with TRBJ2-7; TRBD1 matches at 7 bases. The ends lost 5 bases at V and 4 bases at J; junction bases unmatched: 11. This CDR3 spans 15 amino acids. The CDR3 sequence is CASSPGQAPKYEQYF. CDR3 DNA sequence: TGTGCCAGCAGTCCCGGACAGGCACCCAAATACGAGCAGTACTTC.

This clonotype showed up many times. The chain carries TRBV12-3 or TRBV12-4 and TRBJ1-1; no reliable D call. CDR3 size: 13 residues. The V end lost 2 bases, the J end lost 1 base, and 5 bases lay between the germline ends. The CDR3 DNA reads as TGTGCCAGCAGTTTAACAAGGAACACTGAAGCTTTCTTT. It encodes CASSLTRNTEAFF.

The J gene is TRBJ1-4, the V gene TRBV19; TRBD1 aligns across 7 bases. Germline trimming cut 3 bases from V and 8 bases from J; bases unmatched to any gene: 6. CDR3 length equals 14 residues. Germline values: CDR1 LNHDA, CDR2 SQIVND (reference sequence). In DNA form, the CDR3 reads TGTGCCAGTAGTATGAGGACAGGACCAGAAAAACTGTTTTTT. Translation: CASSMRTGPEKLFF.

V is TRBV18 and J is TRBJ2-7; D uncertain. Looked up from germline, CDR1 is KGHSH and CDR2 is LQKENI. Trimming took 4 bases from V and 4 from J, leaving 14 bases between them. The CDR3 has 14 amino acids. CDR3 residues: CASSRSSLPYEQYF. CDR3 nucleotides: TGTGCCAGCTCACGGTCCTCCCTCCCATACGAGCAGTACTTC.

This clonotype was found a few times. This chain connects TRBV7-2 to TRBJ1-1; perhaps TRBD1 as D (5 bases). The V gene lost 5 bases and the J gene lost 5 bases, with 12 bases spanning the gap. CDR1 SGHTA and CDR2 FQGNSA come from the germline V gene. The CDR3 is 13 residues long. CDR3 DNA: TGTGCCAGCAGCCCGTTTGAGGGGACTGAAGCTTTCTTT. Amino acid sequence: CASSPFEGTEAFF.

V gene TRBV24-1 combines with J gene TRBJ2-3; D may match TRBD1 or TRBD2 (6 bases each). The CDR3 covers 16 residues. The germline V gene has CDR1 KGHDR and CDR2 SFDVKD. The V gene lost 1 base and the J gene lost 0 bases, with 10 bases spanning the gap. The CDR3 here is CATSDFVGGSTDTQYF. The CDR3 bases are TGTGCCACCAGTGATTTTGTAGGGGGGAGCACAGATACGCAGTATTTT.